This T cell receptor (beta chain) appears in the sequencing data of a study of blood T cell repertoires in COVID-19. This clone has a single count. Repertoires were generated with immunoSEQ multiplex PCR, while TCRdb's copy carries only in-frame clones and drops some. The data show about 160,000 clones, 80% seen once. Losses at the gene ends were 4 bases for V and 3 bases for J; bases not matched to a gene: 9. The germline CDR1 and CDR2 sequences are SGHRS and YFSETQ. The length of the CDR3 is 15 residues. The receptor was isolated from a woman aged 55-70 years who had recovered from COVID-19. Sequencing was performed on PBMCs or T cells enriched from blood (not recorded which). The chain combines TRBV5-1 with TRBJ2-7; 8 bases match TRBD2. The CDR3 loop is CASSLSGGSLYEQYF. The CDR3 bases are TGCGCCAGCAGCCTCTCGGGAGGGAGCCTCTACGAGCAGTACTTC.